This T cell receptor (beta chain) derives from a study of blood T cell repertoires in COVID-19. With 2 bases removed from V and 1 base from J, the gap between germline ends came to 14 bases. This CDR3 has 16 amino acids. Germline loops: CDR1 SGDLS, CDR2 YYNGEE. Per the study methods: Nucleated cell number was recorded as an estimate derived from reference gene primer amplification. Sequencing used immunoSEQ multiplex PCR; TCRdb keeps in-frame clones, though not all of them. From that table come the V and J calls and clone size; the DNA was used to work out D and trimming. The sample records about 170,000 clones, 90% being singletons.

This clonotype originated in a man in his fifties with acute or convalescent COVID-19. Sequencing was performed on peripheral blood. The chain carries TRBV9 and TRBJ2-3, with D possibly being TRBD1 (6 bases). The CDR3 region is CASSVLGAGGTDTQYF. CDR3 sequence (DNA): TGTGCCAGCAGCGTCCTAGGGGCAGGGGGCACAGATACGCAGTATTTT.